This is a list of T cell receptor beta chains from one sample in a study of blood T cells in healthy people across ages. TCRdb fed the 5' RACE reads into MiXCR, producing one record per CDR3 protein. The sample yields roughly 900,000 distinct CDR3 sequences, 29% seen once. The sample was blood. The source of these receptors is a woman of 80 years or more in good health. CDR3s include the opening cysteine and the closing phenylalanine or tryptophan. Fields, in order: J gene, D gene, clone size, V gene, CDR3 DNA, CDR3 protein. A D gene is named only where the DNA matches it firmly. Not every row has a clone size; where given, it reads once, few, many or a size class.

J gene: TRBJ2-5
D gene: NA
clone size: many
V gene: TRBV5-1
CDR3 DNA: TGCGCCAGCAGCTCTAACTCGGAGACCCAGTACTTC
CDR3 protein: CASSSNSETQYF

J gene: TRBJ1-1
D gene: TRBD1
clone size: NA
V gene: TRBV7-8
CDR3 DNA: TGTGCCAGCAGACCGACAGGGGCCAACACTGAAGCTTTCTTT
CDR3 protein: CASRPTGANTEAFF

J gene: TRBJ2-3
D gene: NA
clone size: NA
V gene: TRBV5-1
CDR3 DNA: TGTGCCAGCAGCCAGGGACTCTGGAGGGTCACAGATGCGCAGTATTTT
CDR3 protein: CASSQGLWRVTDAQYF

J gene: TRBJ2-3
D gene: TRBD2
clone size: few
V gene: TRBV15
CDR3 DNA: TGTGCCACCACCGAGCGGGGGGGCAACACAGATACGCAGTATTTT
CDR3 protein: CATTERGGNTDTQYF

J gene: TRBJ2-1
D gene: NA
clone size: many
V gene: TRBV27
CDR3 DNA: TGTGCCAGCAGTTTATTACAGGGTCCCTACAATGAGCAGTTCTTC
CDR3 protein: CASSLLQGPYNEQFF

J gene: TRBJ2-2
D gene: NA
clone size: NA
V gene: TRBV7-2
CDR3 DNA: TGTGCCAGCAGCTTAGCTGGCTTGAGTCGGACCGGGGAGCTGTTTTTT
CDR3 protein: CASSLAGLSRTGELFF

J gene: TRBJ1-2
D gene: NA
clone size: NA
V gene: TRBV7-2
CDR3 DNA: TGTGCCAGCAGCTTAGCTAGGGTCTATGGCTACACCTTC
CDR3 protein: CASSLARVYGYTF

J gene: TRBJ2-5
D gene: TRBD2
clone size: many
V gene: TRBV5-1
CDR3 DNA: TGCGCCAGCAGCTTGGAGGGTAGCGGGGCGCAAGAGACCCAGTACTTC
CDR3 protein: CASSLEGSGAQETQYF

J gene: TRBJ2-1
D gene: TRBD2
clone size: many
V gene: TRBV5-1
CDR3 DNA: TGCGCCAGCCAACTAGCGGGGGGGCCTTTTGAGCAGTTCTTC
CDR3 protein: CASQLAGGPFEQFF

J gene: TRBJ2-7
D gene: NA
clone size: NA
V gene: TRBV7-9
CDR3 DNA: TGTGCCAGCAGCTTAGGACCCAACGAGCAGTACTTC
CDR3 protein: CASSLGPNEQYF